The present T cell receptor (beta chain) was sequenced within a study of OX40 agonist ivuxolimab in advanced cancers. Across the study: Three dose-escalation patients had partial responses: one with hepatocellular carcinoma and two with cutaneous melanoma. Findings of the study overall: Within 6 weeks, CD4+ and CD8+ blood T cells expanded clonally at 0.1 to 3.0 mg/kg.

CDR1 LNHDA and CDR2 SQIVND come from the germline V gene (reference sequence). V was clipped by 4 bases and J by 9 bases; unmatched bases: 8. This CDR3 has 14 amino acids. Worth noting for this clone: Its antigen is unidentified.

Sequenced by immunoSEQ multiplex PCR; TCRdb stores in-frame clones only, minus some. The table shows around 93,000 clones, with around nine tenths occurring only once. The material was CD4+ or CD8+ T cells sorted from blood, obtained in a trial of the OX40 agonist ivuxolimab. The chain employs TRBV19 and TRBJ2-1, with 8 bases identical to TRBD1. The clonotype comes from an adult with an advanced solid tumor such as melanoma, head and neck, liver or kidney cancer. CDR3 sequence (DNA): TGTGCCAGTAGTAAGCAGGGGGCCGAGGGTGAGCAGTTCTTC. This sequence encodes CASSKQGAEGEQFF.